The clone carrying this T cell receptor beta chain was seen ten or more times. Its antigen remains unknown. The sample originates from a study of T cells in Graves' hyperthyroidism and ophthalmopathy. Researchers amplified the TCR beta CDR3 regions from RNA transcripts. The HTBI primer set was used in a first-round RT-PCR of the TCR CDR3. TCRdb re-analysed the multiplex PCR reads in MiXCR, keeping a single row per CDR3 protein. The profile shows nearly 750,000 distinct CDR3 sequences, roughly 32% of them singletons. General study points: Using 13 V-J features, a model discriminated ophthalmopathy from stable hyperthyroidism.

Germline V gene sequence: CDR1 SGHTA, CDR2 FQGNSA. This CDR3 region has 15 residues. With 4 bases clipped from V and 3 bases from J, the junction kept 8 bases outside the gene matches. This TCR was sampled from a woman aged 40 to 50 with Graves' hyperthyroidism. The chain uses TRBV7-2 and TRBJ2-7; 8 nucleotides line up with TRBD2. Sequences were obtained from blood. The CDR3 sequence: CASSSGGLANYEQYF. In DNA, the CDR3 is TGTGCCAGCAGCTCGGGAGGACTAGCAAACTACGAGCAGTACTTC.